This TCR beta chain was captured by sequencing in a study of T cells in Graves' hyperthyroidism and ophthalmopathy. Whole-study context: At the time of initial diagnosis and before any treatment, peripheral blood was collected.

Many counts were recorded for this clonotype. Authors of the study amplified TCR beta CDR3 regions from RNA transcripts. In the first-round RT-PCR of the TCR CDR3, the HTBI primer set was used. TCRdb used MiXCR to reprocess the multiplex PCR reads, holding one entry per CDR3 protein. The repertoire holds about 350,000 distinct CDR3 sequences, with approximately 19% as singletons. The V gene lost 5 bases and the J gene lost 1 base, with 12 bases spanning the gap. CDR3 size: 14 residues. Germline V lookup: CDR1 DFQATT, CDR2 SNEGSKA (reference sequence). Hyperthyroidism was newly diagnosed in patients aged 18 to 65 (duration under 2 months). Lactation, pregnancy, other autoimmune disease or uncontrolled infection led to exclusion of patients.

What was sequenced was blood. The gene calls are TRBV20-1 and TRBJ1-3, with D maybe TRBD1 (5 bases). The sequence was obtained from a woman under 30 with Graves' hyperthyroidism. The CDR3 is CSASRGGSGNTIYF. In nucleotides, the CDR3 is TGCAGTGCTTCCCGTGGGGGGTCTGGAAACACCATATATTTT.